This T cell receptor (beta chain) was observed in a study of T cell repertoires in cytomegalovirus infection (dated by TCRdb to between 2018 and 2020). For context, the study as a whole: Donor HLA type was relevant to the analysis, as public TCR beta signatures indicated carriage of CMV infection together with the matching HLA type. What the study reported, not specific to this receptor: In both this cohort and an independent cohort of a few hundred donors, the cumulative frequency of public TCR beta family members distinguished carriers of CMV infection plus the relevant HLA type. The ex vivo response was dominated by HLA-C-restricted CMV-specific TCR beta clonotypes, and the single most frequent clonotype in two of eight donors was supplied by these HLA-C-restricted clonotypes.

The germline V and J ends show losses of 5 bases and 5 bases respectively, and no gene match explains 11 bases of the junction. The CDR3 spans 16 residues, from the cysteine through the phenylalanine. Left in the record is the CDR3 DNA by itself, 48 bases read in frame from the first base. The germline V gene encodes CDR1 SEHNR and CDR2 FQNEAQ (reference sequence). This clonotype came up many times. Its antigen is still unknown. Per-base quality was not reported, and no clone a single base away is much larger than it. Sequenced using an Illumina HiSeq 1500. TCRdb reworked the public reads: Q25 trimming with fastp, MiXCR clone assembly, productive beta chains retained. Each CDR3 protein appears once, grouped with its most common genes and DNA. The sample table contains hundreds of thousands of distinct CDR3 sequences; only one count was recorded for approximately 24% of them. 18% of the sample comes from the top ten.

The clonotype originates from a human donor in good health (CMV status not recorded). Some clones in this sample may be carry-over from other donors' samples. This chain is built from TRBV7-9 and TRBJ2-3, and 9 junction bases match TRBD2. The sequencing sample was made of CD8+ T cells from PBMCs. The sequenced DNA: TGTGCCAGCAGCCCCAGGAGCGGGGGGCTCCAAGATACGCAGTATTTT. Translated, this gives CASSPRSGGLQDTQYF. Full variable domain (CDR3 extended with the reference TRBV7-9 and TRBJ2-3 proteins): DTGVSQNPRHKITKRGQNVTFRCDPISEHNRLYWYRQTLGQGPEFLTYFQNEAQLEKSRLLSDRFSAERPKGSFSTLEIQRTEQGDSAMYLCASSPRSGGLQDTQYFGPGTRLTVL.